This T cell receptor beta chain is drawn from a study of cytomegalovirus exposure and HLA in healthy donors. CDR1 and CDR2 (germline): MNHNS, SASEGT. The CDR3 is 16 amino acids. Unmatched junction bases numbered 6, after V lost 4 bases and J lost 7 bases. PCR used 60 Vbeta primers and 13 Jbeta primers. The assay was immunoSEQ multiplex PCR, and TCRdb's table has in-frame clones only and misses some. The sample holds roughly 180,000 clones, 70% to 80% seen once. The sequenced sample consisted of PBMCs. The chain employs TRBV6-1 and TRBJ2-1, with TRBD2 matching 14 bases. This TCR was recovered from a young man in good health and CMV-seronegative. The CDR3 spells CASSGGGTSGRNEQFF. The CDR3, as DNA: TGTGCCAGCAGTGGCGGGGGGACTAGCGGGAGAAATGAGCAGTTCTTC.